In this sample, the clone carrying this TCR beta chain turned up many times. The data belong to a study of blood T cell repertoires in COVID-19. Sequencing used immunoSEQ multiplex PCR; TCRdb keeps in-frame clones, though not all of them. This sample has some 99,000 clones; around 81% occur once, and the top ten carry roughly 4.7%. The CDR3 has 17 residues. With V trimmed by 3 bases and J by 3 bases, 11 bases remained unmatched. CDR1 is SGHRS and CDR2 is YFSETQ in the germline V gene. The chain employs TRBV5-1 and TRBJ1-2; 10 positions agree with TRBD1. The sequencing sample was made of peripheral blood. The sequence derives from a human donor in a cohort sampled during active or convalescent COVID-19. CDR3 sequence (DNA): TGCGCCAGCAGCTGGGAGGGACAGGGGATTGGGGACTATGGCTACACCTTC. Its protein is CASSWEGQGIGDYGYTF. The full variable domain, completed using reference TRBV5-1 and TRBJ1-2, is KAGVTQTPRYLIKTRGQQVTLSCSPISGHRSVSWYQQTPGQGLQFLFEYFSETQRNKGNFPGRFSGRQFSNSRSEMNVSTLELGDSALYLCASSWEGQGIGDYGYTFGSGTRLTVV.